The rows below give T cell receptor beta chains drawn from one sample of a study of blood T cell repertoires in COVID-19. Measured with immunoSEQ multiplex PCR; TCRdb has only the in-frame clones, and not every one. The sample yields fewer than 200,000 clones, 84% seen once. Sequenced: PBMCs or T cells enriched from blood (not recorded which). These TCRs come from a young woman who had been exposed to COVID-19. CDR3s include the opening cysteine and the closing phenylalanine or tryptophan. A D gene is named only where the DNA matches it firmly. The listing skips clone size in some rows; elsewhere it reads once, few, many or a size class.

D gene: TRBD1; clone size: .; V gene: TRBV4-3; J gene: TRBJ2-2; CDR3 protein: CASSPGTGAGGELFF; CDR3 DNA: TGCGCCAGCAGCCCCGGGACAGGGGCGGGCGGGGAGCTGTTTTTT
D gene: TRBD2; clone size: .; V gene: TRBV10-2; J gene: TRBJ2-1; CDR3 protein: CASSDLAGGPPYNEQFF; CDR3 DNA: TGCGCCAGCAGTGATCTAGCGGGGGGCCCCCCCTACAATGAGCAGTTCTTC
D gene: .; clone size: .; V gene: TRBV10-3; J gene: TRBJ1-4; CDR3 protein: CAIRQGAANEKLFF; CDR3 DNA: TGTGCCATCAGACAGGGAGCGGCTAATGAAAAACTGTTTTTT
D gene: .; clone size: .; V gene: TRBV6-1; J gene: TRBJ2-7; CDR3 protein: CASSDAYARSSYEQYF; CDR3 DNA: TGTGCCAGCAGTGACGCCTATGCGAGGTCCTCCTACGAGCAGTACTTC
D gene: .; clone size: once; V gene: TRBV14; J gene: TRBJ2-2; CDR3 protein: CASSQVGTGELFF; CDR3 DNA: TGTGCCAGCAGCCAAGTCGGCACCGGGGAGCTGTTTTTT
D gene: .; clone size: .; V gene: TRBV25-1; J gene: TRBJ1-2; CDR3 protein: CASSLSHYGYTF; CDR3 DNA: TGTGCCAGCAGTTTAAGCCACTATGGCTACACCTTC
D gene: TRBD2; clone size: .; V gene: TRBV19; J gene: TRBJ2-5; CDR3 protein: CASSQGGGETQYF; CDR3 DNA: TGTGCCAGTTCCCAGGGCGGGGGGGAGACCCAGTACTTC
D gene: .; clone size: .; V gene: TRBV4-1; J gene: TRBJ1-1; CDR3 protein: CASSQEWARGTEAFF; CDR3 DNA: TGCGCCAGCAGCCAAGAATGGGCCAGGGGCACTGAAGCTTTCTTT
D gene: TRBD1; clone size: .; V gene: TRBV3-1/TRBV3-2; J gene: TRBJ1-6; CDR3 protein: CASSRGTANSPLHF; CDR3 DNA: TGTGCCAGCAGCCGAGGGACAGCAAATTCACCCCTCCACTTT
D gene: .; clone size: .; V gene: TRBV19; J gene: TRBJ2-4; CDR3 protein: CASSNTPGGGLAKNIQYF; CDR3 DNA: TGTGCCAGTAGCAATACCCCGGGCGGGGGCCTAGCCAAAAACATTCAGTACTTC
D gene: .; clone size: .; V gene: TRBV7-8; J gene: TRBJ1-3; CDR3 protein: CASSPIGALRNTIYF; CDR3 DNA: TGTGCCAGCAGCCCTATTGGGGCCCTCAGAAACACCATATATTTT
D gene: .; clone size: .; V gene: TRBV5-1; J gene: TRBJ2-7; CDR3 protein: CASSLVRVASEQYF; CDR3 DNA: TGCGCCAGCAGCTTGGTCAGGGTGGCCTCCGAGCAGTACTTC
D gene: TRBD1; clone size: .; V gene: TRBV7-9; J gene: TRBJ1-1; CDR3 protein: CASSSRQGLGWDTEAFF; CDR3 DNA: TGTGCCAGCAGCTCTCGACAGGGCCTTGGGTGGGACACTGAAGCTTTCTTT
D gene: .; clone size: .; V gene: TRBV3-1/TRBV3-2; J gene: TRBJ2-7; CDR3 protein: CASSQSAGVYEQYF; CDR3 DNA: TGTGCCAGCAGCCAATCAGCGGGCGTATACGAGCAGTACTTC
D gene: TRBD1; clone size: .; V gene: TRBV15; J gene: TRBJ2-3; CDR3 protein: CAGRTGGTDTQYF; CDR3 DNA: TGTGCCGGTCGGACAGGGGGGACAGATACGCAGTATTTT
D gene: TRBD1; clone size: few; V gene: TRBV6-2/TRBV6-3; J gene: TRBJ2-2; CDR3 protein: CASSRDSNTGELFF; CDR3 DNA: TGTGCCAGCAGCCGGGACAGCAACACCGGGGAGCTGTTTTTT
D gene: .; clone size: .; V gene: TRBV9; J gene: TRBJ1-1; CDR3 protein: CASSVPRVRGEGTEAFF; CDR3 DNA: TGTGCCAGCAGCGTACCTAGGGTAAGGGGGGAGGGCACTGAAGCTTTCTTT
D gene: TRBD1; clone size: .; V gene: TRBV19; J gene: TRBJ2-7; CDR3 protein: CASSLGQGVEQYF; CDR3 DNA: TGTGCCAGTAGTTTGGGACAGGGTGTGGAGCAGTACTTC
D gene: .; clone size: .; V gene: TRBV9; J gene: TRBJ1-4; CDR3 protein: CASSVGTDKNEKLFF; CDR3 DNA: TGTGCCAGCAGCGTAGGAACAGACAAAAATGAAAAACTGTTTTTT
D gene: TRBD2; clone size: .; V gene: TRBV5-6; J gene: TRBJ2-5; CDR3 protein: CASSFRLAPTQETQYF; CDR3 DNA: TGTGCCAGCAGCTTTCGACTAGCGCCGACCCAAGAGACCCAGTACTTC
D gene: .; clone size: few; V gene: TRBV7-8; J gene: TRBJ1-6; CDR3 protein: CASSPTDNSPLHF; CDR3 DNA: TGTGCCAGCAGCCCCACTGATAATTCACCCCTCCACTTT
D gene: .; clone size: .; V gene: TRBV19; J gene: TRBJ1-4; CDR3 protein: CASSTGATNEKLFF; CDR3 DNA: TGTGCCAGTAGTACAGGGGCTACTAATGAAAAACTGTTTTTT
D gene: .; clone size: .; V gene: TRBV5-8; J gene: TRBJ2-2; CDR3 protein: CASSQNTGELFF; CDR3 DNA: TGTGCCAGCAGCCAGAACACCGGGGAGCTGTTTTTT
D gene: TRBD2; clone size: few; V gene: TRBV2; J gene: TRBJ2-7; CDR3 protein: CASSGLAVNEQYF; CDR3 DNA: TGTGCCAGTTCGGGACTAGCGGTGAACGAGCAGTACTTC
D gene: .; clone size: few; V gene: TRBV28; J gene: TRBJ1-1; CDR3 protein: CASSLSGNTEAFF; CDR3 DNA: TGTGCCAGCAGTTTGAGTGGGAACACTGAAGCTTTCTTT
D gene: .; clone size: .; V gene: TRBV27; J gene: TRBJ1-4; CDR3 protein: CASSPGTTTTNEKLFF; CDR3 DNA: TGTGCCAGCAGTCCTGGGACAACCACAACTAATGAAAAACTGTTTTTT
D gene: TRBD1; clone size: .; V gene: TRBV4-3; J gene: TRBJ1-2; CDR3 protein: CASSQDTGVTNYGYTF; CDR3 DNA: TGCGCCAGCAGCCAAGATACAGGGGTTACTAACTATGGCTACACCTTC
D gene: TRBD1; clone size: .; V gene: TRBV18; J gene: TRBJ1-3; CDR3 protein: CASSPTEGASGNTIYF; CDR3 DNA: TGTGCCAGCTCACCCACGGAGGGGGCTTCAGGAAACACCATATATTTT
D gene: .; clone size: .; V gene: TRBV24-1; J gene: TRBJ1-3; CDR3 protein: CATSDFCWQTGNTIYF; CDR3 DNA: TGTGCCACCAGTGATTTTTGTTGGCAGACTGGAAACACCATATATTTT
D gene: TRBD1; clone size: .; V gene: TRBV6-1; J gene: TRBJ1-2; CDR3 protein: CASSEAPNGQADGYTF; CDR3 DNA: TGTGCCAGCAGTGAAGCTCCCAATGGACAGGCGGATGGCTACACCTTC
D gene: TRBD1; clone size: .; V gene: TRBV5-1; J gene: TRBJ1-1; CDR3 protein: CASSLGPGQGARVVF; CDR3 DNA: TGCGCCAGCAGCTTGGGACCGGGACAGGGGGCTCGGGTTGTCTTT
D gene: TRBD1; clone size: .; V gene: TRBV30; J gene: TRBJ1-5; CDR3 protein: CAWATGDQPQHF; CDR3 DNA: TGTGCCTGGGCGACAGGGGATCAGCCCCAGCATTTT
D gene: TRBD1; clone size: .; V gene: TRBV5-6; J gene: TRBJ2-2; CDR3 protein: CASSPRWTGGTGELFF; CDR3 DNA: TGTGCCAGCAGTCCGCGCTGGACAGGGGGTACCGGGGAGCTGTTTTTT
D gene: .; clone size: .; V gene: TRBV6-5; J gene: TRBJ2-3; CDR3 protein: CASSYPDRLLTDTQYF; CDR3 DNA: TGTGCCAGCAGTTACCCGGACAGACTCCTCACAGATACGCAGTATTTT
D gene: TRBD1; clone size: .; V gene: TRBV7-2; J gene: TRBJ1-1; CDR3 protein: CASSLRAGGLGTEAFF; CDR3 DNA: TGTGCCAGCAGCTTAAGGGCAGGGGGCCTGGGGACTGAAGCTTTCTTT
D gene: TRBD1; clone size: .; V gene: TRBV29-1; J gene: TRBJ2-2; CDR3 protein: CSGQGPGELFF; CDR3 DNA: TGCAGCGGACAGGGTCCCGGGGAGCTGTTTTTT
D gene: TRBD1; clone size: .; V gene: TRBV7-2; J gene: TRBJ2-5; CDR3 protein: CASSRDRGETQYF; CDR3 DNA: TGTGCCAGCAGCCGGGACAGGGGCGAGACCCAGTACTTC
D gene: TRBD1; clone size: .; V gene: TRBV7-9; J gene: TRBJ2-7; CDR3 protein: CASSLVGGGTGNEQYF; CDR3 DNA: TGTGCCAGCAGCTTAGTAGGGGGCGGTACGGGGAACGAGCAGTACTTC
D gene: TRBD1; clone size: .; V gene: TRBV9; J gene: TRBJ1-1; CDR3 protein: CASSVLDRGAFMAFF; CDR3 DNA: TGTGCCAGCAGCGTCCTAGACAGGGGGGCCTTTATGGCTTTCTTT
D gene: .; clone size: few; V gene: TRBV5-4; J gene: TRBJ2-1; CDR3 protein: CASSLELRTSNNEQFF; CDR3 DNA: TGTGCCAGCAGCTTGGAATTAAGGACTTCTAACAATGAGCAGTTCTTC
D gene: .; clone size: once; V gene: TRBV7-9; J gene: TRBJ2-5; CDR3 protein: CASSYDSYQETQYF; CDR3 DNA: TGTGCCAGCAGTTACGACAGCTACCAAGAGACCCAGTACTTC
D gene: .; clone size: once; V gene: TRBV5-4; J gene: TRBJ1-3; CDR3 protein: CASSTEGGWTSGNTIYF; CDR3 DNA: TGTGCCAGCAGCACCGAAGGCGGGTGGACCTCTGGAAACACCATATATTTT
D gene: .; clone size: .; V gene: TRBV29-1; J gene: TRBJ2-6; CDR3 protein: CSVEARPGGGAPGANVLTF; CDR3 DNA: TGCAGCGTTGAAGCTAGACCCGGAGGGGGCGCCCCTGGGGCCAACGTCCTGACTTTC
D gene: .; clone size: .; V gene: TRBV29-1; J gene: TRBJ1-1; CDR3 protein: CSVVRGAVVNTEAFF; CDR3 DNA: TGCAGCGTTGTTCGGGGGGCTGTGGTGAACACTGAAGCTTTCTTT
D gene: TRBD2; clone size: .; V gene: TRBV5-4; J gene: TRBJ2-2; CDR3 protein: CASSLGREGTGELFF; CDR3 DNA: TGTGCCAGCAGCTTAGGGAGGGAAGGGACCGGGGAGCTGTTTTTT
D gene: TRBD1; clone size: .; V gene: TRBV5-1; J gene: TRBJ2-3; CDR3 protein: CASSIGGQGDTDTQYF; CDR3 DNA: TGCGCCAGCAGCATAGGGGGACAGGGAGACACAGATACGCAGTATTTT
D gene: TRBD2; clone size: once; V gene: TRBV24-1; J gene: TRBJ2-5; CDR3 protein: CATSDRTSGGGETQYF; CDR3 DNA: TGTGCCACCAGTGACCGAACTAGCGGGGGCGGAGAGACCCAGTACTTC
D gene: .; clone size: .; V gene: TRBV18; J gene: TRBJ2-3; CDR3 protein: CASSPGFRGFTDTQYF; CDR3 DNA: TGTGCCAGCTCACCGGGTTTTCGGGGGTTCACAGATACGCAGTATTTT
D gene: .; clone size: .; V gene: TRBV9; J gene: TRBJ1-1; CDR3 protein: CASSATVAGTGFSEAFF; CDR3 DNA: TGTGCCAGCAGCGCCACCGTAGCAGGAACAGGGTTCAGTGAAGCTTTCTTT
D gene: .; clone size: .; V gene: TRBV6-6; J gene: TRBJ2-2; CDR3 protein: CASRVNTGELFF; CDR3 DNA: TGTGCCAGCCGCGTGAACACCGGGGAGCTGTTTTTT
D gene: .; clone size: .; V gene: TRBV24-1; J gene: TRBJ2-2; CDR3 protein: CATSDLTGELFF; CDR3 DNA: TGTGCCACCAGTGATCTCACCGGGGAGCTGTTTTTT
D gene: .; clone size: .; V gene: TRBV10-3; J gene: TRBJ2-3; CDR3 protein: CAISTSSRGTDTQYF; CDR3 DNA: TGTGCCATCAGCACCTCTTCCAGAGGAACAGATACGCAGTATTTT
D gene: .; clone size: .; V gene: TRBV19; J gene: TRBJ1-2; CDR3 protein: CASTKTEMYYGYTF; CDR3 DNA: TGTGCCAGTACCAAGACAGAGATGTACTATGGCTACACCTTC